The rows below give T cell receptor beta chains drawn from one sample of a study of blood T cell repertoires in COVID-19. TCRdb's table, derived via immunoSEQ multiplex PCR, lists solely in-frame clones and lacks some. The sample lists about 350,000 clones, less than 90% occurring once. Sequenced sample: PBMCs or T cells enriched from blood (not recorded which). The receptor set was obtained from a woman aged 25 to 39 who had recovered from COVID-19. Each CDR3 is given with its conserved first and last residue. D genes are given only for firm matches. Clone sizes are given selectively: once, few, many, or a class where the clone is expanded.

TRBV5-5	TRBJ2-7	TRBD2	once	TGTGCCAGCAGCTTTACTAGCGGGGGGGCTCACGAGCAGTACTTC	CASSFTSGGAHEQYF
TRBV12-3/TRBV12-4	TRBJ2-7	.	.	TGTGCCAGCAGCCCAACCAGAGGGGAGCAGTACTTC	CASSPTRGEQYF
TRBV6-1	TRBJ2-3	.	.	TGTGCCAGCAGTGTAGCGGCCATCGCAGATACGCAGTATTTT	CASSVAAIADTQYF
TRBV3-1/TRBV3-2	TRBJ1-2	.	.	TGTGCCAGCAGCCAAGATTTTAGGGGGAGTCTTGGCTACACCTTC	CASSQDFRGSLGYTF
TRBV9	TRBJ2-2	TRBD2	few	TGTGCCAGCACACTCGGGACTAGTAACACCGGGGAGCTGTTTTTT	CASTLGTSNTGELFF
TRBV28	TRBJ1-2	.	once	TGTGCCAGCATACCGGACTTAAACTATGGCTACACCTTC	CASIPDLNYGYTF
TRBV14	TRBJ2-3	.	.	TGTGCCAGCAGCCAATCCCTCACAGATACGCAGTATTTT	CASSQSLTDTQYF
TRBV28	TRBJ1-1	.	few	TGTGCCAGCAGTTTAACGAGGAAAGCTTTCTTT	CASSLTRKAFF
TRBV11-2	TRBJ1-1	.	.	TGTGCCAGCAGTGGGATCCAGGGTACTGAAGCTTTCTTT	CASSGIQGTEAFF
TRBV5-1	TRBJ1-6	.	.	TGCGCCAGCAGCTTGGCGGGGAGTTCACCCCTCCACTTT	CASSLAGSSPLHF
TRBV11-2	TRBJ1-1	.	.	TGTGCCAGCAGCTTAGCCGGACAGATAAACACTGAAGCTTTCTTT	CASSLAGQINTEAFF
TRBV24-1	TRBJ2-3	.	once	TGTGCCACCAGTGATCCAGACACAGATACGCAGTATTTT	CATSDPDTDTQYF
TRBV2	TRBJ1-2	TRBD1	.	TGTGCCAGCACCGGACAGGGGGCAAGAGGCTACACCTTC	CASTGQGARGYTF